This T cell receptor beta chain was captured by sequencing in a study of OX40 agonist ivuxolimab in advanced cancers. About the research overall: Males comprised 82.7% of the group, whose mean age was approximately 60 years (range 23 to 79). Study results and caveats: By week 6 at 0.1 to 3.0 mg/kg, blood CD4+ and CD8+ T cells had expanded clonally.

Autoimmune disease history or systemic immunosuppression disqualified patients. This CDR3 spans 14 amino acids. Trimming shortened V by 1 base and J by 2 bases, and 9 bases separated the two germline ends. In germline, CDR1 is SGHRS, CDR2 YFSETQ. Only in-frame clones appear in the TCRdb table, and some are missing; sequencing was by immunoSEQ multiplex PCR. This table holds under 90,000 clones, about 90% found once. Notes on this clone: Its antigen is currently unknown.

The gene calls are TRBV5-1 and TRBJ2-5; D is unresolved. The input for sequencing was CD4+ or CD8+ T cells sorted from blood, taken in a trial of the OX40 agonist ivuxolimab. The TCR sequence derives from an adult with an advanced solid tumor such as melanoma, head and neck, liver or kidney cancer. The CDR3 coding sequence is TGCGCCAGCAGCTTGCCCGAGCTTCAAGAGACCCAGTACTTC. Residues: CASSLPELQETQYF.